This T cell receptor beta chain comes out of a study of blood T cell repertoires in COVID-19. On the study more broadly: Italy, Spain and the United States were the sources of the convalescent and acute COVID-19 samples.

From germline, CDR1 is MNHEY and CDR2 SVGAGI. With 7 bases removed from V and 4 bases from J, the gap between germline ends came to 7 bases. The CDR3 is made up of 12 amino acids. In the original analysis: Counts of nucleated cells, estimated from reference gene primer amplification, were obtained. TCRdb keeps only in-frame clones here, not all; method: immunoSEQ multiplex PCR. Clone size and the V and J calls come from that table; the DNA yielded D and trimming. The repertoire includes about 73,000 clones, approximately 80% of them detected once, and about 6.5% sits in the top ten. The sequenced material came from peripheral blood. V gene TRBV6-5 combines with J gene TRBJ1-4; possible D gene TRBD1, 5 bases. The TCR originated in a woman in her sixties with acute or convalescent COVID-19. CDR3 nucleotide sequence: TGTGCCAGCAATCAGGGTAATGAAAAACTGTTTTTT. Translating gives CASNQGNEKLFF.